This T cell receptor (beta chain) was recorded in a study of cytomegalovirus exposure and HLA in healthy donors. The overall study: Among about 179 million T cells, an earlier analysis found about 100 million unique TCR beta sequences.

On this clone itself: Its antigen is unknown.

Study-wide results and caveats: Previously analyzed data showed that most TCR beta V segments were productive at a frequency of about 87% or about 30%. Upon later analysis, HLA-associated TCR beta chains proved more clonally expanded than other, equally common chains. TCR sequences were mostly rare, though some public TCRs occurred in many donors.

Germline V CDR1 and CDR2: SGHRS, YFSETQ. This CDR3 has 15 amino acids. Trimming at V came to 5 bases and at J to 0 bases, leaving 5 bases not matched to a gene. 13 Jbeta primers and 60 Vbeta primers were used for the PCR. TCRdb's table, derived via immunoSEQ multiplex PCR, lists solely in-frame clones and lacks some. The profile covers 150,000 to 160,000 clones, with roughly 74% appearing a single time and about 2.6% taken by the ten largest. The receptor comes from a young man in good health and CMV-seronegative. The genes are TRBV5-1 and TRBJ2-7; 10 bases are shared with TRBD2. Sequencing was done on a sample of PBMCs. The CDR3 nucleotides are TGCGCCAGCAGGGTAGCGGGGGGAAGCTCCTACGAGCAGTACTTC. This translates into CASRVAGGSSYEQYF.